This TCR beta chain was sequenced in a study of response to subunit inactivated influenza vaccine. The CDR3 consists of 16 residues. Trimming removed 4 bases from V and 0 bases from J, with 13 bases in between. Germline-derived CDR1 and CDR2 are MNHEY and SMNVEV (reference sequence). TCRdb itself ran the RT-PCR reads through MiXCR, one entry per CDR3 protein. The top ten clones hold 2.5% to 3% of a sample with roughly 500,000 distinct CDR3 sequences, approximately 22% of them seen once. These records were also assigned to another study, of T cells expressing NK-cell markers. That study reports: The authors made TCR beta cDNA libraries by 5'RACE template switching. This switching added a universal primer site and UMIs.

The chain links TRBV27 to TRBJ2-1, with D possibly being TRBD2 (6 bases). The material sequenced was CD4+ T cells sorted from PBMCs, taken about 11 days after vaccination. The TCR originated in a man between 45 and 60 years old who received an inactivated influenza vaccine. CDR3 in DNA: TGTGCCAGCAGTTACCTTGGGGGGAGCTCCTACAATGAGCAGTTCTTC. This sequence encodes CASSYLGGSSYNEQFF.